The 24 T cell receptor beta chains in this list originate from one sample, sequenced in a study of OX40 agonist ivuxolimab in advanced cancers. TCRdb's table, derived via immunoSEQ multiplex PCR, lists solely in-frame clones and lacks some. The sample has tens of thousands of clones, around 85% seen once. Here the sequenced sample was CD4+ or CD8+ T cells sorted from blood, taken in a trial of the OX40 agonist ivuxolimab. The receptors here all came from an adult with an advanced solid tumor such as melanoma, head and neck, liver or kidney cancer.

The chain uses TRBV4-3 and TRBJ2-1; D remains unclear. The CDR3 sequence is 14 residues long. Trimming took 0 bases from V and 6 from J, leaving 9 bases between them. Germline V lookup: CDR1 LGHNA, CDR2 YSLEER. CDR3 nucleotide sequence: TGCGCCAGCAGCCAAGAGACACACCCCAATGAGCAGTTCTTC. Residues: CASSQETHPNEQFF.

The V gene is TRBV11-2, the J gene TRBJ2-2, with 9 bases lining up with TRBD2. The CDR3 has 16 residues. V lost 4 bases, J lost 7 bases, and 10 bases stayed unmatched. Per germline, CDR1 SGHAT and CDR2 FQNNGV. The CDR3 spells CASSSNLAGAGGELFF. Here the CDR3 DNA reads TGTGCCAGCAGCTCGAATTTAGCGGGAGCCGGCGGGGAGCTGTTTTTT.

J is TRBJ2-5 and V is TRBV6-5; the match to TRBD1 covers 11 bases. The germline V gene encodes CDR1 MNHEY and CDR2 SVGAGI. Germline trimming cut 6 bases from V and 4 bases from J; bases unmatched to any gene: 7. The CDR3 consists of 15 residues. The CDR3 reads CASSSGTGGSETQYF. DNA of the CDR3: TGTGCCAGCAGCTCCGGGACAGGGGGGTCAGAGACCCAGTACTTC.

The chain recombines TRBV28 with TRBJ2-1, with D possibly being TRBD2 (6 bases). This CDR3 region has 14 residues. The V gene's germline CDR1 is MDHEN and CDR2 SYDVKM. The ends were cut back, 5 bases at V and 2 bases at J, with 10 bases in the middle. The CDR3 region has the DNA TGTGCCAGCAGTCCGCGACTAGCCTACAATGAGCAGTTCTTC. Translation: CASSPRLAYNEQFF.

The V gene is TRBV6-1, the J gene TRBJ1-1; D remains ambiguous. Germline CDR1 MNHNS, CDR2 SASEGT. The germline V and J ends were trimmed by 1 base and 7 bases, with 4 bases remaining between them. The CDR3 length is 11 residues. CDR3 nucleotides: TGTGCCAGCAGTGAAGTCAGTGAAGCTTTCTTT. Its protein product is CASSEVSEAFF.

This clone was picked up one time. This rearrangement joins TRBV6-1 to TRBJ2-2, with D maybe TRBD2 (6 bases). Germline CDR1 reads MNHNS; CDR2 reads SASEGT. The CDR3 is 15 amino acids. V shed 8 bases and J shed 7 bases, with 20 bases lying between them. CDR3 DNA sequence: TGTGCCAGCCCCCCGGGGGTTAGGGTTAGCGGGGAGCTGTTTTTT. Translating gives CASPPGVRVSGELFF.

In nucleotides, the CDR3 is TGTGCCGGTCGACGTCGGCTTCAAGAGACCCAGTACTTC. Translated: CAGRRRLQETQYF. This chain connects TRBV28 to TRBJ2-5; D gene uncertain. The V gene lost 11 bases and the J gene lost 2 bases, with 15 bases spanning the gap. CDR1 is MDHEN and CDR2 is SYDVKM in the germline V gene. The CDR3 length is 13 residues.

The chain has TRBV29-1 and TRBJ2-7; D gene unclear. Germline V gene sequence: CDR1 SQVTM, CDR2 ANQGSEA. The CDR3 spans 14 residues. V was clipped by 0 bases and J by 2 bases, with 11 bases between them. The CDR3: CSVEDPRGAYEQYF. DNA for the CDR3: TGCAGCGTTGAAGACCCTCGCGGTGCCTACGAGCAGTACTTC.

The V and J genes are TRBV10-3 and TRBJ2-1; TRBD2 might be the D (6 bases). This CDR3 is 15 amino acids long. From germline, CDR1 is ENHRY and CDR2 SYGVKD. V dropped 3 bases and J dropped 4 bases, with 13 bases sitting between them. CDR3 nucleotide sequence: TGTGCCATCAGTGAAGGTAGCGGAAGATACAATGAGCAGTTCTTC. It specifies CAISEGSGRYNEQFF.

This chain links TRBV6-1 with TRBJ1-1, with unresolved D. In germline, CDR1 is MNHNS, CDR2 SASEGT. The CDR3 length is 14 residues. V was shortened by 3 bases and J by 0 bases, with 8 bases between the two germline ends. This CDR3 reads CASSDGRLNTEAFF. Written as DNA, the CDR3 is TGTGCCAGCAGTGACGGACGGCTGAACACTGAAGCTTTCTTT.

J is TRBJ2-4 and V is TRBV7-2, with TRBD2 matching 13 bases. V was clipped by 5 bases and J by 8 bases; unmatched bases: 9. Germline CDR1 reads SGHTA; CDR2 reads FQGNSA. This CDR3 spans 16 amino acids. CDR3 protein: CASSPGLAGVVDIQYF. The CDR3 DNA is TGTGCCAGCAGCCCCGGACTAGCGGGAGTGGTGGACATTCAGTACTTC.

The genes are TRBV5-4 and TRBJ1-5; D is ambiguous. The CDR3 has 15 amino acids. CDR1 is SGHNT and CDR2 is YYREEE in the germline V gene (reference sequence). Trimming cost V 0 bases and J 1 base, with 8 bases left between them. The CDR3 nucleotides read TGTGCCAGCAGCTTGGACCCAGGCAGCAATCAGCCCCAGCATTTT. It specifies CASSLDPGSNQPQHF.

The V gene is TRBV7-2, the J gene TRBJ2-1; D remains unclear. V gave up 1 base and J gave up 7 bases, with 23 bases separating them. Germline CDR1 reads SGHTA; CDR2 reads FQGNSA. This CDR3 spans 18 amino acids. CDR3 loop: CASSLGEALPSSRNEQFF. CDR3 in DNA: TGTGCCAGCAGCTTAGGGGAAGCCCTGCCTTCATCCAGAAATGAGCAGTTCTTC.

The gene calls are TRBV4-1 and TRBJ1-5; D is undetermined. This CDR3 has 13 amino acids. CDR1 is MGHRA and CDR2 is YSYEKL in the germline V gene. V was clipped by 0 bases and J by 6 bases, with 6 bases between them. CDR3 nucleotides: TGCGCCAGCAGCCAAGATGCTGGTCAGCCCCAGCATTTT. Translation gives CASSQDAGQPQHF.

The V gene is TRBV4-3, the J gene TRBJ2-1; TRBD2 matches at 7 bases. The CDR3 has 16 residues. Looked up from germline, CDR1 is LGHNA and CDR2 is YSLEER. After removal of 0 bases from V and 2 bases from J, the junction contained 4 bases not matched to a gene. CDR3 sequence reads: CASSQDRGRTYNEQFF. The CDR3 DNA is TGCGCCAGCAGCCAAGATCGCGGGAGAACCTACAATGAGCAGTTCTTC.

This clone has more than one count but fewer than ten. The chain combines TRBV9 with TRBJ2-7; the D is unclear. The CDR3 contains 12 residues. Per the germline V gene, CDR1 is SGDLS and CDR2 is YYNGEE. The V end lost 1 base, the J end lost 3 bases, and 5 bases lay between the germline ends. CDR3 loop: CASSVKDYEQYF. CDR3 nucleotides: TGTGCCAGCAGCGTAAAGGACTACGAGCAGTACTTC.

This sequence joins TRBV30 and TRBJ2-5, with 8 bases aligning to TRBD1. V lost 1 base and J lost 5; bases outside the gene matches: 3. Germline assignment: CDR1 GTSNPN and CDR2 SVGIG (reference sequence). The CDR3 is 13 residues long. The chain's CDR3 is CAWSARQGETQYF. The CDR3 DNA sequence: TGTGCCTGGAGTGCGCGACAGGGGGAGACCCAGTACTTC.

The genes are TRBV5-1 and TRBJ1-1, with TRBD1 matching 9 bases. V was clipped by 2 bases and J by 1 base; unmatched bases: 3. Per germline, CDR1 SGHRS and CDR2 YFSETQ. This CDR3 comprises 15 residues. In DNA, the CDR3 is TGCGCCAGCAGCTTACAGGGGGCTCAGAACACTGAAGCTTTCTTT. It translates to CASSLQGAQNTEAFF.

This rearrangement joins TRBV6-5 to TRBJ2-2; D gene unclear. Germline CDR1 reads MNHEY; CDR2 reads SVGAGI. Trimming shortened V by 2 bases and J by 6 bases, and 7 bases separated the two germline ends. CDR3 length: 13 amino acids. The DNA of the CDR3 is TGTGCCAGCAGTTACCGGGTCTCCGGGGAGCTGTTTTTT. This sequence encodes CASSYRVSGELFF.

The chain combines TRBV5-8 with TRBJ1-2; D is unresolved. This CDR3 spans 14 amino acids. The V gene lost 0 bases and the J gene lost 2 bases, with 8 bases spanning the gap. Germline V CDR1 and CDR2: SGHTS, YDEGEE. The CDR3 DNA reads TGTGCCAGCAGCTTGGGGTATAGGAACTATGGCTACACCTTC. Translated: CASSLGYRNYGYTF.

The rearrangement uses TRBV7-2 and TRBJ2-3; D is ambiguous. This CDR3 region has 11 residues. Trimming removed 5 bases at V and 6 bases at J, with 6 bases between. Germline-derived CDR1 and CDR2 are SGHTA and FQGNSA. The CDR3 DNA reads TGTGCCAGCAGCCCCATGGATACGCAGTATTTT. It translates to CASSPMDTQYF.

DNA of the CDR3: TGTGCCAGCAGCAGCGGGCGTGAGCAGTTCTTC. Residues: CASSSGREQFF. The chain combines TRBV7-2 with TRBJ2-1; D is possibly TRBD2 (6 bases). CDR3 length: 11 amino acids. Deletions cut 5 bases from V and 9 bases from J, with 8 bases between. From germline, CDR1 is SGHTA and CDR2 FQGNSA.

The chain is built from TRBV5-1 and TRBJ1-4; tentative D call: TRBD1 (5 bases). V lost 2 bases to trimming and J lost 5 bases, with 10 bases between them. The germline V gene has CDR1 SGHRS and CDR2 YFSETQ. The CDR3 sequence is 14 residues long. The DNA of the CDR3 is TGCGCCAGCAGCTTTACAGGCAAGAATGAAAAACTGTTTTTT. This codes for CASSFTGKNEKLFF.

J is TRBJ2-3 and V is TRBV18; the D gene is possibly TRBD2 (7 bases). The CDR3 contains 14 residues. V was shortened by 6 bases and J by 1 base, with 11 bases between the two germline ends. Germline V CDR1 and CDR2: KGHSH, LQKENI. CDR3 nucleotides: TGTGCCAGCTCCGGGAGGACAGGCACAGATACGCAGTATTTT. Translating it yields CASSGRTGTDTQYF.